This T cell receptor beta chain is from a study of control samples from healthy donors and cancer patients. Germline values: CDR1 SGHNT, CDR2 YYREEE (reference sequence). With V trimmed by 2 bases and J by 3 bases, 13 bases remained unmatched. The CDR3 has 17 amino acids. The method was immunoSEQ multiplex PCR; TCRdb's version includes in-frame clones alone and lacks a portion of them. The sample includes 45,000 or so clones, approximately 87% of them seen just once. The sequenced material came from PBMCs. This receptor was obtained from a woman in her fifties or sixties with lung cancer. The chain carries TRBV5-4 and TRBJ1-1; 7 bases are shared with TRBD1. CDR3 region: CASSFVTGTAEYTEAFF. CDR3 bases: TGTGCCAGCAGCTTTGTTACCGGGACAGCCGAGTACACTGAAGCTTTCTTT. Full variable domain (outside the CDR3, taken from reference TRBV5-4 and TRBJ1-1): ETGVTQSPTHLIKTRGQQVTLRCSSQSGHNTVSWYQQALGQGPQFIFQYYREEENGRGNFPPRFSGLQFPNYSSELNVNALELDDSALYLCASSFVTGTAEYTEAFFGQGTRLTVV.